This TCR beta chain was sequenced for a study of neoadjuvant anti-PD-1 for oral cavity cancer. Sequenced by immunoSEQ multiplex PCR; TCRdb stores in-frame clones only, minus some. The repertoire holds about 23,000 clones, with approximately 27% as singletons. The CDR3 totals 13 residues. CDR1 and CDR2 from the germline V gene are KGHSH and LQKENI. Trimming left V 5 bases short and J 1 base short, with 8 bases between. Time point meaning: after neoadjuvant nivolumab, at surgical resection. Sample: tumor tissue, taken after nivolumab (anti-PD-1) treatment. The receptor comes from a person aged 35-79 years with oral cavity squamous cell carcinoma. The chain joins TRBV18 to TRBJ2-5; D ambiguous. The CDR3 sequence: CASSFWVQETQYF. The CDR3 DNA is TGTGCCAGCTCATTCTGGGTCCAAGAGACCCAGTACTTC.